This TCR beta chain was identified in a study of cytomegalovirus exposure and HLA in healthy donors. Germline values: CDR1 SEHNR, CDR2 FQNEAQ (reference sequence). V was pared by 3 bases and J by 6 bases, with 11 bases between. This CDR3 has 13 amino acids. The PCR used 60 Vbeta and 13 Jbeta primers. The table came from immunoSEQ multiplex PCR; TCRdb's copy has only in-frame clones and leaves some out. The data show about 57,000 clones, with more than 65% seen just once and 9.1% held by the top ten. This clonotype was obtained from a woman aged 45 to 65 in good health and CMV-seronegative. Specimen: PBMCs. The chain joins TRBV7-9 to TRBJ1-2; D perhaps matches TRBD1 (5 bases). The CDR3 nucleotides read TGTGCCAGCAGCTTCACGGCGGGGGATGGCTACACCTTC. It codes for CASSFTAGDGYTF.